These T cell receptor beta chains were read from a single sample in a study of graft-versus-host responses after intestinal transplantation. TCRdb's copy holds only in-frame clones and misses some; the assay was immunoSEQ multiplex PCR. This sample has 12,000 or so clones; more than 85% occur once, and the top ten carry roughly 3.5%. The input for sequencing was PBMCs, taken 105 days after intestinal transplantation. The receptor source for this set is a human patient who received an intestinal transplant, so some T cells may come from the graft donor. Each CDR3 is given with its conserved first and last residue. The D gene is left open where the match is weak. Size is stated for part of the rows, as once, few or many counts, or as a class when the clone is expanded.

V	J	D	size	CDR3	DNA
TRBV7-9	TRBJ2-7	-	-	CASSYLGEQYF	TGTGCCAGCAGCTATTTAGGGGAGCAGTACTTC
TRBV7-3	TRBJ2-7	-	-	CASSLRTSEQYF	TGTGCCAGCAGCTTAAGAACCAGCGAGCAGTACTTC
TRBV19	TRBJ1-1	-	-	CASTSRGMTGEAFF	TGTGCCAGTACCTCAAGGGGGATGACAGGCGAAGCTTTCTTT
TRBV5-4	TRBJ1-2	-	-	CASSLPNSNSGGYTF	TGTGCCAGCAGCCTACCCAACAGTAATTCTGGTGGCTACACCTTC
TRBV28	TRBJ2-2	-	-	CASSFGGGTYTGELFF	TGTGCCAGCAGTTTCGGGGGCGGGACCTACACCGGGGAGCTGTTTTTT
TRBV28	TRBJ1-5	-	-	CASSSPGYSNQPQHF	TGTGCCAGCAGTTCGCCAGGTTATAGCAATCAGCCCCAGCATTTT
TRBV9	TRBJ2-1	-	-	CASSDSGAPTQSYNEQFF	TGTGCCAGCAGTGACAGTGGGGCTCCCACCCAGTCCTACAATGAGCAGTTCTTC
TRBV27	TRBJ1-2	-	-	CASSLSDPGPREGYGYTF	TGTGCCAGCAGTTTATCAGACCCAGGGCCCCGGGAGGGCTATGGCTACACCTTC
TRBV25-1	TRBJ1-6	-	-	CASSEWKEGNNSPLHF	TGTGCCAGCAGTGAATGGAAGGAGGGAAATAATTCACCCCTCCACTTT
TRBV27	TRBJ2-7	TRBD1	few	CASSLSGGTGLYEQYF	TGTGCCAGCAGTTTATCGGGGGGGACAGGGCTCTACGAGCAGTACTTC
TRBV10-3	TRBJ2-3	-	few	CAISDGYLSTDTQYF	TGTGCCATCAGTGATGGGTATCTGAGCACAGATACGCAGTATTTT
TRBV19	TRBJ2-3	TRBD1	-	CASSILPASQGVVTDTQYF	TGTGCCAGTAGTATACTTCCCGCCTCGCAGGGGGTGGTCACAGATACGCAGTATTTT
TRBV6-1	TRBJ2-2	TRBD2	few	CASSELAGGPGELFF	TGTGCCAGCAGTGAATTAGCGGGGGGGCCCGGGGAGCTGTTTTTT
TRBV5-1	TRBJ2-5	-	-	CASSYQETQYF	TGCGCCAGCAGCTACCAAGAGACCCAGTACTTC
TRBV27	TRBJ1-2	-	-	CASRDEQIYGYTF	TGTGCCAGCAGAGATGAACAGATATATGGCTACACCTTC
TRBV28	TRBJ1-1	-	-	CASSLIMNTEAFF	TGTGCCAGCAGTTTGATAATGAACACTGAAGCTTTCTTT
TRBV2	TRBJ1-2	-	-	CASSVDIDNYGYTF	TGTGCCAGCAGTGTTGACATCGACAACTATGGCTACACCTTC
TRBV7-9	TRBJ2-3	TRBD1	-	CASSPSTGGGTDTQYF	TGTGCCAGCAGCCCCTCGACAGGGGGGGGCACAGATACGCAGTATTTT
TRBV5-5	TRBJ1-5	TRBD1	-	CASSLVGGQPQHF	TGTGCCAGCAGCTTGGTAGGGGGCCAGCCCCAGCATTTT
TRBV27	TRBJ1-1	-	once	CASSFEGTTEAFF	TGTGCCAGCAGTTTTGAGGGAACCACTGAAGCTTTCTTT
TRBV2	TRBJ2-7	-	-	CASGREYEQYF	TGTGCCAGCGGAAGGGAGTACGAGCAGTACTTC
TRBV5-1	TRBJ1-1	TRBD1	once	CASSLSAGGFTEAFF	TGCGCCAGCAGCTTGTCGGCAGGGGGCTTCACTGAAGCTTTCTTT
TRBV5-4	TRBJ2-3	TRBD2	-	CASSTHGTSGGGRTDTQYF	TGTGCCAGCAGTACTCACGGGACTAGCGGGGGGGGCCGCACAGATACGCAGTATTTT
TRBV7-9	TRBJ2-1	-	-	CASSLADNEQFF	TGTGCCAGCAGCTTAGCTGACAATGAGCAGTTCTTC
TRBV4-1	TRBJ2-6	-	-	CASSLGGAGANVLTF	TGCGCCAGCAGCCTAGGAGGCGCTGGGGCCAACGTCCTGACTTTC
TRBV11-2	TRBJ2-3	-	-	CASSSYRDPDTQYF	TGTGCCAGCAGCTCATACAGGGATCCAGATACGCAGTATTTT
TRBV9	TRBJ2-3	-	-	CASSVGGSDTQYF	TGTGCCAGCAGCGTAGGGGGCTCAGATACGCAGTATTTT
TRBV6-4	TRBJ2-2	TRBD1	few	CASSDSAQGETGELFF	TGTGCCAGCAGTGACTCTGCCCAGGGGGAAACCGGGGAGCTGTTTTTT
TRBV6-5	TRBJ1-6	-	-	CASSYGRSPLHF	TGTGCCAGCAGTTACGGCCGCTCACCCCTCCACTTT
TRBV28	TRBJ2-7	TRBD1	-	CASSLGLDRGYEQYF	TGTGCCAGCAGTTTAGGGTTGGACAGGGGGTACGAGCAGTACTTC
TRBV9	TRBJ2-1	-	-	CASSVVEGSTYNEQFF	TGTGCCAGCAGCGTAGTTGAGGGGTCAACTTACAATGAGCAGTTCTTC
TRBV27	TRBJ1-2	-	-	CARASCQQFTRTVNYGYTF	TGTGCCAGGGCTTCATGCCAGCAGTTTACCCGGACAGTTAACTATGGCTACACCTTC
TRBV14	TRBJ2-3	-	once	CASSQGISTDTQYF	TGTGCCAGCAGCCAAGGGATAAGCACAGATACGCAGTATTTT
TRBV4-1	TRBJ2-2	-	-	CASSPNGGTGELFF	TGCGCCAGCAGCCCAAACGGAGGAACCGGGGAGCTGTTTTTT
TRBV2	TRBJ1-1	-	-	CASRGDRNTEAFF	TGTGCCAGCAGGGGGGACCGGAACACTGAAGCTTTCTTT
TRBV9	TRBJ2-3	-	few	CASSVGGRDTQYF	TGTGCCAGCAGCGTAGGAGGACGAGATACGCAGTATTTT
TRBV6-1	TRBJ2-7	TRBD1	-	CASKWYRGKNEQYF	TGTGCCAGCAAGTGGTACAGGGGCAAGAACGAGCAGTACTTC
TRBV9	TRBJ2-5	-	-	CASSVRGYQETQYF	TGTGCCAGCAGCGTCAGAGGGTACCAAGAGACCCAGTACTTC
TRBV28	TRBJ2-1	-	-	CASSLRRGTPPTDEQFF	TGTGCCAGCAGTTTGAGGCGAGGGACTCCTCCGACCGATGAGCAGTTCTTC
TRBV6-6	TRBJ2-5	-	-	CASSYRTGAETQYF	TGTGCCAGCAGTTACCGCACGGGAGCAGAGACCCAGTACTTC
TRBV7-6	TRBJ2-5	-	-	CASSPYSPGFKETQYF	TGTGCCAGCAGCCCCTATTCCCCGGGGTTCAAAGAGACCCAGTACTTC
TRBV5-1	TRBJ2-5	-	-	CASSQVGDAQETQYF	TGCGCCAGCAGCCAGGTCGGGGATGCCCAAGAGACCCAGTACTTC
TRBV29-1	TRBJ1-6	TRBD1	-	CSEGTANSPLHF	TGCAGCGAAGGGACAGCGAATTCACCCCTCCACTTT
TRBV27	TRBJ2-2	-	few	CASSSGHHTGELFF	TGTGCCAGCAGTTCGGGCCACCACACCGGGGAGCTGTTTTTT
TRBV6-1	TRBJ1-6	TRBD1	-	CAGSEGTGGNSPLHF	TGTGCCGGCAGCGAAGGGACAGGGGGCAATTCACCCCTCCACTTT
TRBV18	TRBJ2-7	TRBD2	-	CASSPGLADYEQYF	TGTGCCAGCTCACCGGGACTAGCGGACTACGAGCAGTACTTC
TRBV28	TRBJ1-2	-	once	CASSPPGGYGYTF	TGTGCCAGCAGTCCCCCTGGAGGCTATGGCTACACCTTC
TRBV7-9	TRBJ2-2	-	-	CASSLIWSRKGPNTGELFF	TGTGCCAGCAGCTTAATCTGGAGTAGAAAGGGCCCAAACACCGGGGAGCTGTTTTTT
TRBV7-9	TRBJ1-3	-	-	CASSLVLNTLFSGNTIYF	TGTGCCAGCAGCTTAGTCCTCAATACATTATTCTCTGGAAACACCATATATTTT
TRBV2	TRBJ2-7	-	-	CASSEAGGRWAEQYF	TGTGCCAGCAGTGAAGCGGGGGGCCGGTGGGCCGAGCAGTACTTC